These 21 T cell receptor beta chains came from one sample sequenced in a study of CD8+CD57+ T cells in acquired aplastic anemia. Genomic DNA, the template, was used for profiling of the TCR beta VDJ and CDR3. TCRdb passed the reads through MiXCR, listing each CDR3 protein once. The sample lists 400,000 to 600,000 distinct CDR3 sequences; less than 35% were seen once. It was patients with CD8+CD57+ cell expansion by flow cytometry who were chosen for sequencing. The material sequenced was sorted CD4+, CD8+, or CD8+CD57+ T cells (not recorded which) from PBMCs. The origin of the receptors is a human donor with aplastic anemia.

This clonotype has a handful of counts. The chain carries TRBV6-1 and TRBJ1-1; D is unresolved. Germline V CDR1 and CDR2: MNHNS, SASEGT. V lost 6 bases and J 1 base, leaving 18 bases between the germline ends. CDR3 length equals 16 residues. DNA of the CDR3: TGTGCCAGCAGGCCCACCGGACTATTGGGGAACACTGAAGCTTTCTTT. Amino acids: CASRPTGLLGNTEAFF.

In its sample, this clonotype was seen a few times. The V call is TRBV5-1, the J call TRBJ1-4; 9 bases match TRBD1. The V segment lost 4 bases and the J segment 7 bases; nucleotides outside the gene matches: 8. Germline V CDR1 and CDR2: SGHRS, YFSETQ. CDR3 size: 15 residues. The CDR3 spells CASSTGQGQGEKLFF. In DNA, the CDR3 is TGCGCCAGCAGCACCGGACAGGGACAGGGTGAAAAACTGTTTTTT.

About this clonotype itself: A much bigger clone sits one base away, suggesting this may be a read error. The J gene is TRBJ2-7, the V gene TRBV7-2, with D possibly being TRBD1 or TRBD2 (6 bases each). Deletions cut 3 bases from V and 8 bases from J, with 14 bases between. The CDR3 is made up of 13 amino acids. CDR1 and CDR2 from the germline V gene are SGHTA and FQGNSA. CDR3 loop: CASSFGGRGKQYF. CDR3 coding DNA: TGTGCCAGCAGCTTTGGGGGGCGGGGTAAGCAGTACTTC.

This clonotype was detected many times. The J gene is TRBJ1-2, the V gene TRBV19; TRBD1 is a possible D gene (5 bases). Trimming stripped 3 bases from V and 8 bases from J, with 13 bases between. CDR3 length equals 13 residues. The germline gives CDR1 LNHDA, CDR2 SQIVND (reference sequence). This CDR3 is CASSIESGTGYTF. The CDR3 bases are TGTGCCAGTAGTATCGAATCAGGGACGGGCTACACCTTC.

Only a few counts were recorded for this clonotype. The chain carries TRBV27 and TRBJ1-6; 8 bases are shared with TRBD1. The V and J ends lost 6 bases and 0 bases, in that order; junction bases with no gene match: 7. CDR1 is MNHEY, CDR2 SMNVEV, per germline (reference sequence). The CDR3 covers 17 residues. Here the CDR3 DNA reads TGTGCCAGCAGACTTGGACAGGGAAGCTCCTATAATTCACCCCTCCACTTT. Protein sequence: CASRLGQGSSYNSPLHF.

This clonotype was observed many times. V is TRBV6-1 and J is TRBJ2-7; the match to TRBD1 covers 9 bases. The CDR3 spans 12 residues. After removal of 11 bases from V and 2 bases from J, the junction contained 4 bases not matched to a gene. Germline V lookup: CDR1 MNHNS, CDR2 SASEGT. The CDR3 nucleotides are TGTGCCGCCACAGGGGGCCCCTACGAGCAGTACTTC. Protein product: CAATGGPYEQYF.

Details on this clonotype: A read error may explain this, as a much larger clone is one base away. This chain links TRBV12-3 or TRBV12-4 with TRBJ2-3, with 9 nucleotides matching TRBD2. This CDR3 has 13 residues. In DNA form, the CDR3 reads TGTGCCAGCCGAGCGGGGGGCACAGGTACGCAGTATTTT. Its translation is CASRAGGTGTQYF.

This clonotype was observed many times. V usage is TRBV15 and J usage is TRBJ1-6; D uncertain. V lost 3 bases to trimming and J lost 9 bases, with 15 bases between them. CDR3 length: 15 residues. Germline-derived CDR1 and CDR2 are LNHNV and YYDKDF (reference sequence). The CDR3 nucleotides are TGTGCCACCAGCAGCGTCTCTGGTGTGGCTTCACCCCTCCACTTT. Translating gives CATSSVSGVASPLHF.

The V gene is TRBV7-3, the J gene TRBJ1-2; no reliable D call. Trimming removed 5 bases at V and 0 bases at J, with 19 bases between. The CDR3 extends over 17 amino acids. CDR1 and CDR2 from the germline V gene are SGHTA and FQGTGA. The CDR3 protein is CASSPRNLNKPNYGYTF. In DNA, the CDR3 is TGTGCCAGCAGCCCCCGCAACCTCAATAAACCTAACTATGGCTACACCTTC.

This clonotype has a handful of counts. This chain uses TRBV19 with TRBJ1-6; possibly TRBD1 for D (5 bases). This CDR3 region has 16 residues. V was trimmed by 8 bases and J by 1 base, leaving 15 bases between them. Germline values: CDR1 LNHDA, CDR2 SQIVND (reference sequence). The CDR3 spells CASHPRGSSYNSPLHF. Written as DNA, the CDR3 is TGTGCCAGTCACCCACGGGGGTCTTCCTATAATTCACCCCTCCACTTT. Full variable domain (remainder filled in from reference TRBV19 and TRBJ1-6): DGGITQSPKYLFRKEGQNVTLSCEQNLNHDAMYWYRQDPGQGLRLIYYSQIVNDFQKGDIAEGYSVSREKKESFPLTVTSAQKNPTAFYLCASHPRGSSYNSPLHFGNGTRLTVT.

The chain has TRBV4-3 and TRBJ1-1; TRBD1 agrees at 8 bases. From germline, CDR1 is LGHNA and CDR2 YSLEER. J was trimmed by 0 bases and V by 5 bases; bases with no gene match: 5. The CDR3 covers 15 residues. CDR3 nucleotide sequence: TGCGCCAGCAGCTCTTCGGACAGGGTGAACACTGAAGCTTTCTTT. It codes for CASSSSDRVNTEAFF.

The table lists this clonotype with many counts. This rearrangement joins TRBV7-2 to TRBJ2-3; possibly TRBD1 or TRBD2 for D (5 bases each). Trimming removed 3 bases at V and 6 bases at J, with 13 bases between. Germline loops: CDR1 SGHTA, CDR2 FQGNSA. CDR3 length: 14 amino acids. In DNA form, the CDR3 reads TGTGCCAGCAGCTTGGCCGGGACGCGGGATACGCAGTATTTT. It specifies CASSLAGTRDTQYF.

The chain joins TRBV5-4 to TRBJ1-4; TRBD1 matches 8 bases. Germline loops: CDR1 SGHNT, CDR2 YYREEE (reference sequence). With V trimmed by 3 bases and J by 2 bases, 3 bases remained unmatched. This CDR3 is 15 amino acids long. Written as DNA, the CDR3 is TGTGCCAGCAGCTCTAGACAGGGGACTAATGAAAAACTGTTTTTT. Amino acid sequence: CASSSRQGTNEKLFF.

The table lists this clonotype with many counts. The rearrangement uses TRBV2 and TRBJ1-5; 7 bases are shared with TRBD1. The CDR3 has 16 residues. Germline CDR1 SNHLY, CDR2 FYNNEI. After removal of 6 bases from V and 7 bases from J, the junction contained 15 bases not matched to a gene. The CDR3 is CASRDDRGGAGQPQHF. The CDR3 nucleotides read TGTGCCAGCAGAGATGACAGAGGGGGCGCGGGGCAGCCCCAGCATTTT.

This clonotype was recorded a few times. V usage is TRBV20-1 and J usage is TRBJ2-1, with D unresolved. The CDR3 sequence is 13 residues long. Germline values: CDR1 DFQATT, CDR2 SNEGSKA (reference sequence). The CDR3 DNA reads TGCAGGGTAGCCTCGCCCACGTACAATGAGCAGTTCTTC. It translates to CRVASPTYNEQFF.

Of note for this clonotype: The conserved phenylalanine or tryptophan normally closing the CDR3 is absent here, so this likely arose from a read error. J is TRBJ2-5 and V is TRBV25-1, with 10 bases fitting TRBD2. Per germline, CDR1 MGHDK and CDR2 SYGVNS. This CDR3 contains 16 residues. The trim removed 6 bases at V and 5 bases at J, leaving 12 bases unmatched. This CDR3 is CASSQYEREGGETQYS. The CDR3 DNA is TGTGCCAGCAGCCAATACGAGCGGGAGGGTGGGGAGACCCAGTACTCC.

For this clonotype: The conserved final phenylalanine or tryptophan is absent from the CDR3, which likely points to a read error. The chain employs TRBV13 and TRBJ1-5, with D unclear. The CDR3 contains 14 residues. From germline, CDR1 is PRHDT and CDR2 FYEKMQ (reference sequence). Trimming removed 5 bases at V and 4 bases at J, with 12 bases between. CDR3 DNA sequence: TGTGCCAGCAGCCGAGAACCTACAAATCAGCCCCAGCATTCT. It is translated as CASSREPTNQPQHS.

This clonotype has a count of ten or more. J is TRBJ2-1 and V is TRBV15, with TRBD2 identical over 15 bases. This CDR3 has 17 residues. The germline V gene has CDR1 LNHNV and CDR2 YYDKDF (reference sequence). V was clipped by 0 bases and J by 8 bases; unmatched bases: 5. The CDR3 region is CATSRERTSGRAYEQFF. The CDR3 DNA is TGTGCCACCAGCAGAGAGAGGACTAGCGGGAGGGCCTATGAGCAGTTCTTC.

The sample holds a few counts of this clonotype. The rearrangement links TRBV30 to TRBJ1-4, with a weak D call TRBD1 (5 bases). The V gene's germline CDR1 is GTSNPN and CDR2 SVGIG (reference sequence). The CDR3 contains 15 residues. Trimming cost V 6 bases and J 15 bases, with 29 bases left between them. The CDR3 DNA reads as TGTGCCTGCACGACCCTCAAGGGGATAGGGATGTTGGTGTTTTTT. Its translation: CACTTLKGIGMLVFF.

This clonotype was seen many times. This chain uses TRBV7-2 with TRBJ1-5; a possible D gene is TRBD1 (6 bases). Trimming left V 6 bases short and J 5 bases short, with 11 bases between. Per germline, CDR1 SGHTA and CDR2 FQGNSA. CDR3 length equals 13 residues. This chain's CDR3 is CASSDRLDQPQHF. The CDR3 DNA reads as TGTGCCAGCAGTGACAGGTTAGATCAGCCCCAGCATTTT.

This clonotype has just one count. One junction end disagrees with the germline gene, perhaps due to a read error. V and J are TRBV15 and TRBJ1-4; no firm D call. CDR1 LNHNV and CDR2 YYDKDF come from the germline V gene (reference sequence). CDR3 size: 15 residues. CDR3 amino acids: CATSRDVATNEKLFF. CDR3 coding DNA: TGCGCCACCAGCAGAGACGTTGCAACTAATGAAAAACTGTTTTTT. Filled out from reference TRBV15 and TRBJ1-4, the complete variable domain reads DAMVIQNPRYQVTQFGKPVTLSCSQTLNHNVMYWYQQKSSQAPKLLFHYYDKDFNNEADTPDNFQSRRPNTSFCFLDIRSPGLGDTAMYLCATSRDVATNEKLFFGSGTQLSVL.